This note documents a single T cell receptor beta chain sequence. The data derive from a study of tissue T cells after allogeneic stem cell transplantation. TCRbeta CDR3 was sequenced at survey depth with template counts. Sequencing used immunoSEQ multiplex PCR; TCRdb keeps in-frame clones, though not all of them. The data hold roughly 25,000 clones, with about 70% observed a single time. This specimen consisted of tissue from the ileum, obtained at autopsy. The source is an older female donor with lung cancer.

CDR3 loop: CASSLITQEANYGYTF. CDR3 nucleotide sequence: TGTGCCAGCAGCTTAATCACACAAGAAGCTAACTATGGCTACACCTTC. The gene calls are TRBV7-9 and TRBJ1-2; D is undetermined. The V gene's germline CDR1 is SEHNR and CDR2 FQNEAQ (reference sequence). CDR3 length equals 16 residues. V was clipped by 2 bases and J by 0 bases, with 13 bases between them.